This T cell receptor (beta chain) was observed in a study of blood T cell repertoires in COVID-19. Study information: Some COVID-19 samples were acute and others convalescent; all came from the United States, Italy and Spain. PBMCs, B-cell-depleted T cells, or T cells provided the cDNA or gDNA that made up the material.

Authors' processing steps: For nucleated cells, counts were estimated from reference gene primer amplification. Assay: immunoSEQ multiplex PCR; the TCRdb copy retains only in-frame clones and omits some. That table furnishes V, J and clone size, whereas the DNA furnished D and trimming. The table has a few hundred thousand clones, 91% seen once. Seattle's cohort entered during active infection and was followed longitudinally. The V gene lost 1 base and the J gene lost 4 bases, with 7 bases spanning the gap. Germline values: CDR1 SEHNR, CDR2 FQNEAQ (reference sequence). The CDR3 runs to 13 residues. The receptor's source is a person aged 18 to 35 with COVID-19, enrolled during active disease. The sample was peripheral blood. The chain combines TRBV7-9 with TRBJ1-2; no definite D call. The chain's CDR3 is CASSLVQIYGYTF. The CDR3, as DNA: TGTGCCAGCAGCTTAGTACAGATCTATGGCTACACCTTC.